A selection of T cell receptor beta chains follows, all from one sample in a study of radiotherapy plus CTLA-4 blockade in lung cancer. The table came from immunoSEQ multiplex PCR; TCRdb's copy has only in-frame clones and leaves some out. Of roughly 120,000 clones listed, more than 65% are singletons. The sample was peripheral blood, taken from a patient treated with radiotherapy plus ipilimumab. Receptors originate from a human donor with non-small cell lung cancer that progressed on radiotherapy plus ipilimumab. Some clones in this sample may be carry-over from other donors' samples. The CDR3 runs from the conserved cysteine through the conserved F or W. A D gene is named only where the DNA matches it firmly. A row's size may be missing; if present it is once, few, many or a size class.

size: .
V: TRBV21-1
J: TRBJ1-5
D: .
DNA: TGTGCCAGCAGCGACACGACAGGGGGCGCGGGTCAGCCCCAGCATTTT
CDR3: CASSDTTGGAGQPQHF

size: .
V: TRBV19
J: TRBJ1-4
D: .
DNA: TGTGCCAGTAGTGCCCGGACAGCAACTAATGAAAAACTGTTTTTT
CDR3: CASSARTATNEKLFF

size: .
V: TRBV18
J: TRBJ1-6
D: TRBD1
DNA: TGTGCCAGCTCACCACAGGGGGCAGGGGATTCACCCCTCCACTTT
CDR3: CASSPQGAGDSPLHF

size: .
V: TRBV5-6
J: TRBJ1-4
D: .
DNA: TGTGCCAGCAGTTTACAGGGTAGGGCTAATGAAAAACTGTTTTTT
CDR3: CASSLQGRANEKLFF

size: .
V: TRBV5-5
J: TRBJ1-5
D: .
DNA: TGTGCCAGCAGCTTGGAGGGAGTGAATCGTCCCCAGCATTTT
CDR3: CASSLEGVNRPQHF

size: once
V: TRBV18
J: TRBJ1-6
D: .
DNA: TGTGCCAGCTCACAAAAAGGAGCCACACCGTCGGGAGAGAATTCACCCCTCCACTTT
CDR3: CASSQKGATPSGENSPLHF

size: .
V: TRBV5-4
J: TRBJ1-1
D: TRBD1
DNA: TGTGCCAGCAGCCGGGACAGAGAGAACACTGAAGCTTTCTTT
CDR3: CASSRDRENTEAFF

size: once
V: TRBV28
J: TRBJ1-2
D: .
DNA: TGTGCCAGCAGTTTAGCAGGAGACGGCTATGGCTACACCTTC
CDR3: CASSLAGDGYGYTF

size: .
V: TRBV18
J: TRBJ1-5
D: .
DNA: TGTGCCAGCTCACCCGCGACGGCGGGAAGGTTTGCCCAGCATTTT
CDR3: CASSPATAGRFAQHF

size: .
V: TRBV6-1
J: TRBJ1-2
D: .
DNA: TGTGCCAGCAGTGAAGCGAACCCCGCGAACTATGGCTACACCTTC
CDR3: CASSEANPANYGYTF

size: .
V: TRBV11-2
J: TRBJ2-7
D: TRBD2
DNA: TGTGCCAGCAGCTCAGCGGGGGGCATTGTAGTCGGTAGCTCCTACGAGCAGTACTTC
CDR3: CASSSAGGIVVGSSYEQYF

size: .
V: TRBV4-3
J: TRBJ2-5
D: .
DNA: TGCGCCAGCAGCCAAGAGGCGGGTGCGCAAACGGGGACCCAGTACTTC
CDR3: CASSQEAGAQTGTQYF

size: .
V: TRBV6-5
J: TRBJ1-1
D: .
DNA: TGTGCCAGCACTCGGCCGGGAGGGAACACTGAAGCTTTCTTT
CDR3: CASTRPGGNTEAFF

size: .
V: TRBV27
J: TRBJ1-2
D: TRBD1
DNA: TGTGCCAGCCGAGACAGGGTGGGCGGCTACACCTTC
CDR3: CASRDRVGGYTF

size: .
V: TRBV7-2
J: TRBJ2-7
D: .
DNA: TGTGCCAGCAGCTTCCAATACGAGCAGTACTTC
CDR3: CASSFQYEQYF

size: .
V: TRBV5-5
J: TRBJ2-1
D: .
DNA: TGTGCCAGCAGCTTGGTCGGGGTAAGCTCCTACAATGAGCAGTTCTTC
CDR3: CASSLVGVSSYNEQFF

size: many
V: TRBV6-4
J: TRBJ2-2
D: .
DNA: TGTGCCAGCAGTGACTCAGACACCGGGGAGCTGTTTTTT
CDR3: CASSDSDTGELFF

size: .
V: TRBV5-1
J: TRBJ2-5
D: .
DNA: TGCGCCAGCAGCTTGGGGGCCCAAGAGACCCAGTACTTC
CDR3: CASSLGAQETQYF

size: .
V: TRBV27
J: TRBJ1-5
D: .
DNA: TGTGCCAGCAGTCCTATACACCGGTCCGGAAGTCAGCCCCAGCATTTT
CDR3: CASSPIHRSGSQPQHF

size: .
V: TRBV6-6
J: TRBJ1-3
D: TRBD1
DNA: TGTGCCAGCAGTTTCACAGGGGAAGGAAACACCATATATTTT
CDR3: CASSFTGEGNTIYF

size: .
V: TRBV7-2
J: TRBJ1-2
D: .
DNA: TGTGCCAGCAGCTTAGCTGGGTCACGGATCTATGGCTACACCTTC
CDR3: CASSLAGSRIYGYTF

size: .
V: TRBV28
J: TRBJ2-1
D: .
DNA: TGTGCCAGCAGTTTAGCCTTCAACAATGAGCAGTTCTTC
CDR3: CASSLAFNNEQFF

size: .
V: TRBV2
J: TRBJ2-2
D: TRBD2
DNA: TGTGCCAGTACAGGCGCGGGGGGCGCCACCGGGGAGCTGTTTTTT
CDR3: CASTGAGGATGELFF

size: .
V: TRBV5-1
J: TRBJ1-2
D: TRBD1
DNA: TGCGCCAGCAGTCGGGACAGGGTAGAATTAGGCTATGGCTACACCTTC
CDR3: CASSRDRVELGYGYTF

size: .
V: TRBV5-1
J: TRBJ2-2
D: .
DNA: TGCGCCAGCAGCGTTGGACTTTTCACCGGGGAGCTGTTTTTT
CDR3: CASSVGLFTGELFF

size: once
V: TRBV28
J: TRBJ1-1
D: .
DNA: TGTGCCAGCAGATCTATAACAGGGAAAGCTTTCTTT
CDR3: CASRSITGKAFF

size: .
V: TRBV6-4
J: TRBJ1-6
D: .
DNA: TGTGCCAGCAGTGATCGTCAGGATAATTCACCCCTCCACTTT
CDR3: CASSDRQDNSPLHF

size: .
V: TRBV7-2
J: TRBJ1-2
D: TRBD1
DNA: TGTGCCAGCAGCTCGGGACAGGGTGAAAGTGGCTACACCTTC
CDR3: CASSSGQGESGYTF

size: .
V: TRBV18
J: TRBJ1-4
D: .
DNA: TGTGCCAGCTCACCACAGGGGGTTGATGGCGAAAAACTGTTTTTT
CDR3: CASSPQGVDGEKLFF

size: .
V: TRBV7-3
J: TRBJ2-5
D: .
DNA: TGTGCCAGCAGCCGGGGACTCTCCCAAGAGACCCAGTACTTC
CDR3: CASSRGLSQETQYF

size: .
V: TRBV19
J: TRBJ2-7
D: TRBD1
DNA: TGTGCCAGTCGAGACAGGAGCCAGGGGGTCTACGAGCAGTACTTC
CDR3: CASRDRSQGVYEQYF

size: few
V: TRBV7-2
J: TRBJ2-5
D: TRBD2
DNA: TGTGCCAGTGCTCGTAGCGGGGGAGGGGAGACCCAGTACTTC
CDR3: CASARSGGGETQYF

size: .
V: TRBV19
J: TRBJ1-2
D: .
DNA: TGTGCCAGTAGTACCTTGGCCGGTACAGGCGACTATGGCTACACCTTC
CDR3: CASSTLAGTGDYGYTF

size: .
V: TRBV9
J: TRBJ2-3
D: TRBD1
DNA: TGTGCCAGCAGCGTAGAGGGGGCAACAGATACGCAGTATTTT
CDR3: CASSVEGATDTQYF

size: .
V: TRBV2
J: TRBJ1-2
D: .
DNA: TGTGCCAGCAGAGCGGGGACTAACTATGGCTACACCTTC
CDR3: CASRAGTNYGYTF

size: medium-sized
V: TRBV7-9
J: TRBJ2-1
D: .
DNA: TGTGCCAGCAGCTTAAGGGTCTTGGGGCCACACAATGAGCAGTTCTTC
CDR3: CASSLRVLGPHNEQFF

size: .
V: TRBV7-2
J: TRBJ2-1
D: .
DNA: TGTGCCAGCAGCTTAGCGGGGGTTAACAATGAGCAGTTCTTC
CDR3: CASSLAGVNNEQFF

size: .
V: TRBV28
J: TRBJ2-7
D: .
DNA: TGTGCCAGCAGTTTAAACGGCGGCTACGAGCAGTACTTC
CDR3: CASSLNGGYEQYF

size: .
V: TRBV9
J: TRBJ1-6
D: .
DNA: TGTGCCAGCAGCGTAGCGGGGGTTGTCGATTCACCCCTCCACTTT
CDR3: CASSVAGVVDSPLHF

size: .
V: TRBV19
J: TRBJ1-1
D: TRBD1
DNA: TGTGCCACCTTCCAACGACAGGGGCCGATGAACACTGAAGCTTTCTTT
CDR3: CATFQRQGPMNTEAFF

size: .
V: TRBV6-1
J: TRBJ1-2
D: .
DNA: TGTGCCAGCAGCCTAAGCGGGGACGTTGGCTACACCTTC
CDR3: CASSLSGDVGYTF